The next 13 T cell receptor beta chains were all read from a single sample in a study of cytomegalovirus exposure and HLA in healthy donors (dated by TCRdb to about 2017). The protocol used for the library was the immunoSEQ multiplex PCR assay. TCRdb holds this immuneACCESS table with in-frame rearrangements only. Some clones are missing; in checked studies, unresolved V genes explain under half, and the rest has no known cause. In all, the sample holds 100,000 to 150,000 clones, and approximately 91% of those were seen once. The ten biggest clones cover roughly 2% of the sample. What was sequenced was PBMCs. The receptors here all came from a woman between 18 and 29 years old in good health and CMV-seronegative.

This clone was counted once. The chain employs TRBV9 and TRBJ2-1; D unresolved. V lost 1 base to trimming and J lost 6 bases, with 8 bases between them. Germline values: CDR1 SGDLS, CDR2 YYNGEE. This CDR3 has 13 residues. The DNA for the CDR3 is TGTGCCAGCAGCGTATCTGGCGGCAATGAGCAGTTCTTC. As protein: CASSVSGGNEQFF.

The rearrangement joins TRBV29-1 to TRBJ2-3, with TRBD2 matching 11 bases. Germline CDR1 SQVTM, CDR2 ANQGSEA. V trimming: 4 bases; J trimming: 2 bases; junction bases outside the gene matches: 2. This CDR3 region has 14 residues. The CDR3 nucleotides read TGCAGCGTTGGACTAGCGGGATTCACAGATACGCAGTATTTT. Protein product: CSVGLAGFTDTQYF.

Only a few counts were recorded for this clone. The V call is TRBV7-3, the J call TRBJ2-1; 9 nucleotides line up with TRBD2. V was clipped by 2 bases and J by 9 bases; unmatched bases: 8. Germline V CDR1 and CDR2: SGHTA, FQGTGA. CDR3 length: 15 residues. The CDR3 is CASSLSAGGHSEQFF. The CDR3 DNA sequence: TGTGCCAGCAGCTTATCGGCGGGAGGGCATAGTGAGCAGTTCTTC.

J is TRBJ2-7 and V is TRBV19, with D possibly matching TRBD2 (6 bases). The germline CDR1 and CDR2 sequences are LNHDA and SQIVND (reference sequence). The CDR3 contains 14 residues. With 2 bases removed from V and 3 bases from J, the gap between germline ends came to 11 bases. The CDR3 region is CASSIFLGGYEQYF. CDR3 nucleotide sequence: TGTGCCAGTAGTATATTCCTGGGGGGCTACGAGCAGTACTTC.

The gene calls are TRBV6-1 and TRBJ2-7, with 8 nucleotides matching TRBD2. The CDR3 extends over 15 amino acids. The ends lost 4 bases at V and 0 bases at J; junction bases unmatched: 5. CDR1 and CDR2 (germline): MNHNS, SASEGT. The CDR3 protein is CASSVSGSISYEQYF. The CDR3 region has the DNA TGTGCCAGCAGTGTAAGCGGGAGTATCTCCTACGAGCAGTACTTC.

J is TRBJ1-2 and V is TRBV6-5, with D perhaps TRBD1 (6 bases). The CDR3 has 13 residues. The ends were cut back, 8 bases at V and 5 bases at J, with 15 bases in the middle. Germline loops: CDR1 MNHEY, CDR2 SVGAGI. This chain's CDR3 is CASSGTGHYGYTF. The DNA of the CDR3 is TGTGCCAGCTCCGGGACGGGACATTATGGCTACACCTTC.

The J gene is TRBJ2-3, the V gene TRBV2; TRBD1 might be the D (6 bases). Between the trimmed V and J ends, which lost 4 bases and 5 bases, there was a span of 10 bases. Germline-derived CDR1 and CDR2 are SNHLY and FYNNEI. There are 13 residues in the CDR3. The CDR3 sequence is CASSVGGIDTQYF. Written as DNA, the CDR3 is TGTGCCAGCAGTGTAGGGGGTATAGATACGCAGTATTTT.

This rearrangement joins TRBV19 to TRBJ1-2, with D perhaps TRBD1 (5 bases). This CDR3 has 14 amino acids. The germline V gene has CDR1 LNHDA and CDR2 SQIVND (reference sequence). V was trimmed by 3 bases and J by 3 bases, leaving 11 bases between them. This CDR3 reads CASSIGAGYYGYTF. The CDR3 DNA is TGTGCCAGTAGTATTGGGGCAGGGTACTATGGCTACACCTTC. The full variable domain, rest sourced from reference TRBV19 and TRBJ1-2, is DGGITQSPKYLFRKEGQNVTLSCEQNLNHDAMYWYRQDPGQGLRLIYYSQIVNDFQKGDIAEGYSVSREKKESFPLTVTSAQKNPTAFYLCASSIGAGYYGYTFGSGTRLTVV.

The V gene is TRBV28, the J gene TRBJ1-5; no clear D. The V gene lost 1 base and the J gene lost 6 bases, with 10 bases spanning the gap. Germline V gene data show CDR1 as MDHEN and CDR2 as SYDVKM. This CDR3 is 14 amino acids long. This chain's CDR3 is CASSLSVASQPQHF. The CDR3 DNA follows: TGTGCCAGCAGTTTATCTGTCGCGAGTCAGCCCCAGCATTTT. The full variable domain, its missing parts supplied by reference TRBV28 and TRBJ1-5, is DVKVTQSSRYLVKRTGEKVFLECVQDMDHENMFWYRQDPGLGLRLIYFSYDVKMKEKGDIPEGYSVSREKKERFSLILESASTNQTSMYLCASSLSVASQPQHFGDGTRLSIL.

The chain has TRBV27 and TRBJ1-2, with 8 bases aligning to TRBD1. Germline V lookup: CDR1 MNHEY, CDR2 SMNVEV (reference sequence). Unmatched junction bases numbered 6, after V lost 4 bases and J lost 8 bases. This CDR3 has 13 amino acids. The CDR3 bases are TGTGCCAGCAGTTCGGACAGGGTGGGCGGCTACACCTTC. This sequence encodes CASSSDRVGGYTF.

The rearrangement uses TRBV6-5 and TRBJ1-1; 9 bases match TRBD1. The germline gives CDR1 MNHEY, CDR2 SVGAGI. The trim removed 4 bases at V and 1 base at J, leaving 4 bases unmatched. The CDR3 is 15 residues long. CDR3 sequence: CASSWDREPNTEAFF. CDR3 DNA: TGTGCCAGCAGTTGGGACAGGGAACCGAACACTGAAGCTTTCTTT.

The genes are TRBV7-6 and TRBJ2-1, with TRBD2 identical over 13 bases. Germline V gene lookup returns CDR1 SGHVS and CDR2 FNYEAQ. Losses at the gene ends were 3 bases for V and 6 bases for J; bases not matched to a gene: 5. The CDR3 has 16 amino acids. The CDR3 loop is CASSLGLAGLPNEQFF. CDR3 nucleotide sequence: TGTGCCAGCAGCTTGGGACTAGCGGGATTACCCAATGAGCAGTTCTTC. Using reference TRBV7-6 and TRBJ2-1 for the parts outside the CDR3, the full variable domain is GAGVSQSPRYKVTKRGQDVALRCDPISGHVSLYWYRQALGQGPEFLTYFNYEAQQDKSGLPNDRFSAERPEGSISTLTIQRTEQRDSAMYRCASSLGLAGLPNEQFFGPGTRLTVL.

The V gene is TRBV13, the J gene TRBJ2-2, with a weak D call TRBD1 (5 bases). The germline V gene encodes CDR1 PRHDT and CDR2 FYEKMQ (reference sequence). CDR3 length: 15 amino acids. Deletions cut 0 bases from V and 5 bases from J, with 10 bases between. CDR3 bases: TGTGCCAGCAGCTTAGGAGGGGATGGGACCGGGGAGCTGTTTTTT. Encoded protein: CASSLGGDGTGELFF.